Below are 15 T cell receptor beta chains sequenced from a single sample in a study of beta chain features in type 1 diabetes. Expressed TCRB transcripts got sequenced, as all isolated RNA was reverse transcribed. Method: immunoSEQ multiplex PCR; TCRdb's copy keeps in-frame clones and lacks some. The table includes tens of thousands of clones, 30% to 40% detected once. Sequencing input: stem cell memory CD4+ T cells from blood. Receptors were obtained from a woman aged 18 to 35 in good health.

A few counts support this clone. This rearrangement joins TRBV6-1 to TRBJ2-2; 11 positions agree with TRBD2. The CDR3 is made up of 15 amino acids. V shed 10 bases and J 5 bases; nucleotides not matched to a gene: 9. Germline V gene sequence: CDR1 MNHNS, CDR2 SASEGT. This CDR3 reads CATYSGGAGTGELFF. In DNA form, the CDR3 reads TGTGCCACCTATAGCGGGGGGGCCGGGACCGGGGAGCTGTTTTTT.

This sequence joins TRBV5-4 and TRBJ2-7; maybe TRBD2 (5 bases). CDR3 length equals 12 residues. V was clipped by 4 bases and J by 6 bases, with 11 bases between them. Germline CDR1 and CDR2: SGHNT and YYREEE (reference sequence). In DNA form, the CDR3 reads TGTGCCAGCAGCGGGATCGAGGGCGAGCAGTACTTC. Its translation: CASSGIEGEQYF.

The genes are TRBV4-1 and TRBJ2-2; D possibly corresponds to TRBD2 (6 bases). The CDR3 length is 16 residues. Trimming left V 3 bases short and J 7 bases short, with 18 bases between. The germline gives CDR1 MGHRA, CDR2 YSYEKL. This CDR3 is CASSQLGGGRRGELFF. In DNA form, the CDR3 reads TGCGCCAGCAGCCAGTTGGGGGGTGGGAGGCGCGGGGAGCTGTTTTTT.

This clone was seen a single time. This rearrangement joins TRBV2 to TRBJ2-2; 10 bases fit TRBD1. The CDR3 totals 15 residues. CDR1 SNHLY and CDR2 FYNNEI come from the germline V gene. With 2 bases clipped from V and 5 bases from J, the junction kept 2 bases outside the gene matches. The CDR3 coding sequence is TGTGCCAGCAGTGAACGGGGACAGGGGACCGGGGAGCTGTTTTTT. This encodes CASSERGQGTGELFF.

This sequence joins TRBV5-1 and TRBJ2-1; D is perhaps TRBD2 (6 bases). Trimming pared 6 bases from V and 2 bases from J, leaving 15 bases between. There are 15 residues in the CDR3. CDR1 is SGHRS and CDR2 is YFSETQ in the germline V gene. The CDR3 is CASTLGGSTYNEQFF. DNA for the CDR3: TGCGCCAGCACCCTTGGAGGGTCAACCTACAATGAGCAGTTCTTC.

The chain carries TRBV5-1 and TRBJ1-2, with a weak D call TRBD1 (5 bases). V lost 5 bases, J lost 0 bases, and 8 bases lay in between. The germline CDR1 and CDR2 sequences are SGHRS and YFSETQ. CDR3 length: 13 amino acids. The CDR3 DNA reads as TGCGCCAGCAGTTTGACAGCTAACTATGGCTACACCTTC. Its translation: CASSLTANYGYTF.

Note on this clone: Germline and junction disagree at one end, which may indicate a read error. This chain joins TRBV7-7 and TRBJ2-5; TRBD1 matches at 8 bases. The germline V gene encodes CDR1 SSHAT and CDR2 FNYEAQ (reference sequence). The CDR3 spans 13 residues. DNA of the CDR3: TGTGCTAGCAGCCCGGGACAGGTGGAGACCCAGTACTTC. It specifies CASSPGQVETQYF.

The chain's CDR3 is CASSPGQLTDTQYF. The CDR3 region has the DNA TGTGCCAGCAGCCCAGGTCAGCTCACAGATACGCAGTATTTT. This sequence joins TRBV7-2 and TRBJ2-3, with unresolved D. Germline CDR1 and CDR2: SGHTA and FQGNSA. The V end lost 5 bases, the J end lost 2 bases, and 11 bases lay between the germline ends. The CDR3 contains 14 residues.

A word on this clone: This sample also contains other DNA sequences that code for the same CDR3. The chain links TRBV18 to TRBJ1-3; no clear D. Trimming removed 3 bases from V and 4 bases from J, with 7 bases in between. The CDR3 runs to 13 residues. Germline CDR1 and CDR2: KGHSH and LQKENI. The CDR3 DNA follows: TGTGCCAGCTCACCGGCTGCCGGAAACACCATATATTTT. This gives the protein CASSPAAGNTIYF. Supplemented by reference TRBV18 and TRBJ1-3, the full variable domain reads NAGVMQNPRHLVRRRGQEARLRCSPMKGHSHVYWYRQLPEEGLKFMVYLQKENIIDESGMPKERFSAEFPKEGPSILRIQQVVRGDSAAYFCASSPAAGNTIYFGEGSWLTVV.

The chain recombines TRBV30 with TRBJ2-1; D perhaps matches TRBD1 (6 bases). The CDR3 loop spans 15 amino acids. Germline V gene data show CDR1 as GTSNPN and CDR2 as SVGIG (reference sequence). Trimming removed 1 base from V and 0 bases from J, with 10 bases in between. For the CDR3, the DNA is TGTGCCTGGAGTGGAGACAGGAGCTCCTACAATGAGCAGTTCTTC. Translated, it gives CAWSGDRSSYNEQFF. Drawing the rest from reference TRBV30 and TRBJ2-1, the complete variable domain is SQTIHQWPATLVQPVGSPLSLECTVEGTSNPNLYWYRQAAGRGLQLLFYSVGIGQISSEVPQNLSASRPQDRQFILSSKKLLLSDSGFYLCAWSGDRSSYNEQFFGPGTRLTVL.

This clone was observed a few times. J is TRBJ2-2 and V is TRBV5-4, with TRBD2 as a possible D gene (5 bases). CDR1 and CDR2 from the germline V gene are SGHNT and YYREEE (reference sequence). This CDR3 has 15 amino acids. V was trimmed by 3 bases and J by 5 bases, leaving 14 bases between them. CDR3 coding DNA: TGTGCCAGCAGCTCTGGAGGATCGTTGACCGGGGAGCTGTTTTTT. This gives the protein CASSSGGSLTGELFF.

This clone appeared a few times. The V and J genes are TRBV4-3 and TRBJ2-7; perhaps TRBD1 as D (6 bases). The V and J ends lost 3 bases and 3 bases respectively, with 15 bases between them. CDR1 is LGHNA and CDR2 is YSLEER in the germline V gene. This CDR3 contains 15 residues. Here the CDR3 reads CASSQMNRVSYEQYF. The CDR3 region has the DNA TGCGCCAGCAGCCAGATGAACAGGGTGAGCTACGAGCAGTACTTC.

This rearrangement joins TRBV9 to TRBJ2-1; TRBD2 agrees at 15 bases. V lost 3 bases and J lost 7; bases outside the gene matches: 5. Germline-derived CDR1 and CDR2 are SGDLS and YYNGEE. This CDR3 spans 16 amino acids. As DNA, the CDR3 is TGTGCCAGCAGCGCCGGACTAGCGGGAGGGAAAAATGAGCAGTTCTTC. Encoded protein: CASSAGLAGGKNEQFF.

This clone has just a few counts. This chain links TRBV5-4 with TRBJ1-2; D gene unclear. This CDR3 contains 13 residues. V was pared by 9 bases and J by 4 bases, with 16 bases between. Germline V gene lookup returns CDR1 SGHNT and CDR2 YYREEE (reference sequence). The CDR3 bases are TGTGCCACCCGGAGAGAGGCTGGCTATGGCTACACCTTC. Translation: CATRREAGYGYTF.

This chain connects TRBV11-2 to TRBJ2-1; 8 bases fit TRBD2. The CDR3 sequence is 14 residues long. Germline V gene data show CDR1 as SGHAT and CDR2 as FQNNGV. Trimming at V came to 4 bases and at J to 9 bases, leaving 8 bases not matched to a gene. CDR3 loop: CASSYRGSGVEQFF. Written as DNA, the CDR3 is TGTGCCAGCAGCTACCGAGGTAGCGGGGTTGAGCAGTTCTTC. Full variable domain (remainder filled in from reference TRBV11-2 and TRBJ2-1): EAGVAQSPRYKIIEKRQSVAFWCNPISGHATLYWYQQILGQGPKLLIQFQNNGVVDDSQLPKDRFSAERLKGVDSTLKIQPAKLEDSAVYLCASSYRGSGVEQFFGPGTRLTVL.